These 27 T cell receptor beta chains came from one sample sequenced in a study of blood T cell repertoires in COVID-19. Here immunoSEQ multiplex PCR was the method, and the copy in TCRdb shows in-frame clones only, minus some. The top ten clones hold around 0.97% of a sample with some 290,000 clones, 85% to 90% of them seen once. Sequenced input: peripheral blood. The receptors originated from a woman aged 40-49 years with COVID-19, enrolled during active disease.

This chain links TRBV5-1 with TRBJ1-5, with D possibly TRBD1 on 5 matching bases. Trimming shortened V by 3 bases and J by 1 base, and 11 bases separated the two germline ends. This CDR3 comprises 15 residues. Looked up from germline, CDR1 is SGHRS and CDR2 is YFSETQ. The CDR3 sequence: CASSWGGKSNQPQHF. The CDR3 nucleotides read TGCGCCAGCAGCTGGGGGGGGAAGAGCAATCAGCCCCAGCATTTT.

The rearrangement joins TRBV6-5 to TRBJ1-5, with D possibly matching TRBD1 (5 bases). Looked up from germline, CDR1 is MNHEY and CDR2 is SVGAGI. This CDR3 has 16 residues. V was cut by 0 bases and J by 6 bases, with 15 bases left in between. CDR3 region: CASSYSGEAGIQPQHF. CDR3 in DNA: TGTGCCAGCAGTTACTCAGGGGAGGCTGGCATTCAGCCCCAGCATTTT.

The V gene is TRBV7-6, the J gene TRBJ2-2; 8 bases align to TRBD2. After removal of 3 bases from V and 5 bases from J, the junction contained 14 bases not matched to a gene. From germline, CDR1 is SGHVS and CDR2 FNYEAQ. This CDR3 contains 18 residues. DNA for the CDR3: TGTGCCAGCAGCTTCGTCCAGCGGGAGTGGTCGAGTACCGGGGAGCTGTTTTTT. It specifies CASSFVQREWSSTGELFF. The variable domain in full, completed from reference TRBV7-6 and TRBJ2-2, reads GAGVSQSPRYKVTKRGQDVALRCDPISGHVSLYWYRQALGQGPEFLTYFNYEAQQDKSGLPNDRFSAERPEGSISTLTIQRTEQRDSAMYRCASSFVQREWSSTGELFFGEGSRLTVL.

This clone occurred once. The chain carries TRBV6-6 and TRBJ1-1; TRBD1 aligns across 7 bases. The V gene's germline CDR1 is MNHNY and CDR2 SVGAGI (reference sequence). The junction had 6 bases not matched to a gene; V was cut back by 5 bases and J by 9 bases. The CDR3 contains 12 residues. For the CDR3, the DNA is TGTGCCAGCAGTCCGTTTAGGGGGCAAGCTTTCTTT. Residues: CASSPFRGQAFF.

The rearrangement joins TRBV7-9 to TRBJ2-7, with D possibly being TRBD1 (7 bases). Per germline, CDR1 SEHNR and CDR2 FQNEAQ (reference sequence). V was trimmed by 2 bases and J by 6 bases, leaving 20 bases between them. This CDR3 is built from 16 residues. This CDR3 reads CASSLSAQGDSLEQYF. Here the CDR3 DNA reads TGTGCCAGCAGCTTATCGGCCCAGGGGGACTCTCTCGAGCAGTACTTC.

The CDR3 here is CASSSPPAGPPGYTF. The CDR3 nucleotides are TGTGCCAGCAGTTCCCCCCCGGCAGGCCCCCCTGGCTACACCTTC. The chain carries TRBV28 and TRBJ1-2; D gene uncertain. The V end lost 4 bases, the J end lost 7 bases, and 19 bases lay between the germline ends. CDR1 and CDR2 (germline): MDHEN, SYDVKM. There are 15 residues in the CDR3.

The rearrangement uses TRBV6-2 or TRBV6-3 and TRBJ1-2, with D possibly being TRBD1 (6 bases). The germline V gene encodes CDR1 MNHEY and CDR2 SVGEGT. The V end lost 4 bases, the J end lost 2 bases, and 11 bases lay between the germline ends. The length of the CDR3 is 14 residues. In DNA form, the CDR3 reads TGTGCCAGCAGTTCGACAGGCGGGAACTATGGCTACACCTTC. Protein sequence: CASSSTGGNYGYTF.

The chain joins TRBV5-1 to TRBJ1-3; D unresolved. Germline values: CDR1 SGHRS, CDR2 YFSETQ. V lost 4 bases, J lost 0 bases, and 11 bases lay in between. The CDR3 spans 15 residues. CDR3 sequence (DNA): TGCGCCAGCAGCCTGGACGGTTCCTCTGGAAACACCATATATTTT. Translating gives CASSLDGSSGNTIYF. Complete variable domain (other parts from reference TRBV5-1 and TRBJ1-3): KAGVTQTPRYLIKTRGQQVTLSCSPISGHRSVSWYQQTPGQGLQFLFEYFSETQRNKGNFPGRFSGRQFSNSRSEMNVSTLELGDSALYLCASSLDGSSGNTIYFGEGSWLTVV.

This chain joins TRBV5-1 and TRBJ2-7, with 12 bases fitting TRBD2. Looked up from germline, CDR1 is SGHRS and CDR2 is YFSETQ. The V segment lost 4 bases and the J segment 4 bases; nucleotides outside the gene matches: 9. The CDR3 has 16 residues. The CDR3 here is CASSRLAGAPLYEQYF. In nucleotides, the CDR3 is TGCGCCAGCAGCCGACTAGCGGGGGCCCCTTTATACGAGCAGTACTTC.

The chain links TRBV9 to TRBJ2-5; 9 bases fit TRBD1. V shed 0 bases and J 5 bases; nucleotides not matched to a gene: 5. Germline loops: CDR1 SGDLS, CDR2 YYNGEE. There are 15 residues in the CDR3. The CDR3: CASSVESGQGETQYF. CDR3 DNA: TGTGCCAGCAGCGTAGAGTCGGGACAGGGCGAGACCCAGTACTTC.

The genes are TRBV7-2 and TRBJ2-7, with D possibly TRBD2 on 5 matching bases. This CDR3 has 15 amino acids. The V and J ends lost 6 bases and 2 bases respectively, with 17 bases between them. Germline CDR1 SGHTA, CDR2 FQGNSA. CDR3 region: CASRAHRGSTYEQYF. The CDR3 DNA reads TGTGCCAGCAGAGCCCACCGGGGTTCCACCTACGAGCAGTACTTC.

V usage is TRBV29-1 and J usage is TRBJ2-3; 7 bases line up with TRBD1. Germline V CDR1 and CDR2: SQVTM, ANQGSEA. This CDR3 has 14 amino acids. Unmatched junction bases numbered 12, after V lost 7 bases and J lost 5 bases. The CDR3 nucleotides read TGCAGCGGCACAGGGGCCCCAGGCGTAGATACGCAGTATTTT. This gives the protein CSGTGAPGVDTQYF.

The chain uses TRBV7-6 and TRBJ2-7, with a possible D match to TRBD2 (5 bases). There are 15 residues in the CDR3. Trimming took off 1 base at V and 1 base at J, with 11 bases between the two ends. The germline gives CDR1 SGHVS, CDR2 FNYEAQ. CDR3 DNA sequence: TGTGCCAGCAGCTTAGAACCAGCGGCGTCCTACGAGCAGTACTTC. Protein: CASSLEPAASYEQYF.

CDR3 amino acids: CSVQDRVGTEAFF. Written as DNA, the CDR3 is TGCAGCGTCCAAGACAGGGTGGGCACTGAAGCTTTCTTT. This chain links TRBV29-1 with TRBJ1-1; 7 nucleotides match TRBD1. After removal of 6 bases from V and 4 bases from J, the junction contained 8 bases not matched to a gene. The length of the CDR3 is 13 residues. Germline-derived CDR1 and CDR2 are SQVTM and ANQGSEA.

Comments on this clone: This same CDR3 is encoded by further DNA sequences in the sample. The rearrangement joins TRBV3-1 (or the pseudogene TRBV3-2) to TRBJ1-2; D remains unclear. CDR1 and CDR2 from the germline V gene are LGHDT and YNNKEL (reference sequence). The CDR3 runs to 18 residues. Trimming stripped 1 base from V and 0 bases from J, with 18 bases between. In DNA, the CDR3 is TGTGCCAGCAGCCAAGTCCCATGGCAGACTCTAACTAACTATGGCTACACCTTC. It specifies CASSQVPWQTLTNYGYTF.

The chain carries TRBV3-1 (or the pseudogene TRBV3-2) and TRBJ2-5; 7 bases align to TRBD2. CDR3 length equals 15 residues. The V segment lost 1 base and the J segment 6 bases; nucleotides outside the gene matches: 8. Germline V CDR1 and CDR2: LGHDT, YNNKEL (reference sequence). CDR3 bases: TGTGCCAGCAGCCAAGCGAGCGCGGGAGCTCAGACCCAGTACTTC. The encoded protein is CASSQASAGAQTQYF.

This clone was seen only a few times. The V call is TRBV5-1, the J call TRBJ1-6; 12 positions agree with TRBD1. The CDR3 loop spans 16 amino acids. The V segment lost 4 bases and the J segment 9 bases; nucleotides outside the gene matches: 8. Germline loops: CDR1 SGHRS, CDR2 YFSETQ. The CDR3 DNA reads as TGCGCCAGCAGCAACACCGGGACAGGGGGCGGTTCACCCCTCCACTTT. Translating gives CASSNTGTGGGSPLHF.

In DNA, the CDR3 is TGCGCCAGCAGCCGGGACAGGGGGGACACTGAAGCTTTCTTT. Its protein is CASSRDRGDTEAFF. The V and J genes are TRBV5-1 and TRBJ1-1, with 11 bases matching TRBD1. V shed 4 bases, J shed 3 bases, and the junction held 2 bases outside the gene matches. Looked up from germline, CDR1 is SGHRS and CDR2 is YFSETQ. CDR3 length equals 14 residues. Combining the CDR3 with reference TRBV5-1 and TRBJ1-1 gives the whole variable domain KAGVTQTPRYLIKTRGQQVTLSCSPISGHRSVSWYQQTPGQGLQFLFEYFSETQRNKGNFPGRFSGRQFSNSRSEMNVSTLELGDSALYLCASSRDRGDTEAFFGQGTRLTVV.

The V gene is TRBV11-2, the J gene TRBJ1-3; a possible D gene is TRBD1 (6 bases). This CDR3 is 15 amino acids long. Germline assignment: CDR1 SGHAT and CDR2 FQNNGV. The germline V and J ends were trimmed by 5 bases and 2 bases, with 13 bases remaining between them. In nucleotides, the CDR3 is TGTGCCAGCAGCGTCAACGGGGGGCCTGGAAACACCATATATTTT. Residues: CASSVNGGPGNTIYF.

The chain employs TRBV29-1 and TRBJ2-1; maybe TRBD2 (5 bases). This CDR3 has 12 amino acids. Germline loops: CDR1 SQVTM, CDR2 ANQGSEA. V lost 7 bases and J lost 1, with 8 bases in between. The CDR3: CSGRRSYNEQFF. The DNA of the CDR3 is TGCAGCGGGAGGCGATCCTACAATGAGCAGTTCTTC.

In its sample, this clone was seen once. The V and J genes are TRBV14 and TRBJ2-7; TRBD1 aligns across 9 bases. From germline, CDR1 is SGHDN and CDR2 FVKESK. The length of the CDR3 is 16 residues. V was clipped by 2 bases and J by 4 bases; unmatched bases: 9. Written as DNA, the CDR3 is TGTGCCAGCAGCCAATTCCGGGGACAGGGCCGGTACGAGCAGTACTTC. As protein: CASSQFRGQGRYEQYF.

V gene TRBV2 combines with J gene TRBJ1-4; no reliable D call. The CDR3 length is 13 residues. Germline values: CDR1 SNHLY, CDR2 FYNNEI. Trimming cost V 6 bases and J 6 bases, with 11 bases left between them. CDR3 protein: CASRSLEDEKLFF. The DNA of the CDR3 is TGTGCCAGCAGATCACTAGAGGATGAAAAACTGTTTTTT.

CDR3 in amino acids: CATSRAGGTSGGGRTQYF. The CDR3 DNA reads TGTGCCACCAGCAGAGCCGGAGGGACTAGCGGGGGTGGGCGTACGCAGTATTTT. This chain links TRBV15 with TRBJ2-3; 14 nucleotides agree with TRBD2. Germline assignment: CDR1 LNHNV and CDR2 YYDKDF (reference sequence). V shed 1 base, J shed 8 bases, and the junction held 11 bases outside the gene matches. This CDR3 comprises 18 residues.

This chain connects TRBV7-9 to TRBJ2-1, with 7 bases matching TRBD1. V lost 4 bases and J lost 8; bases outside the gene matches: 17. There are 17 residues in the CDR3. Germline loops: CDR1 SEHNR, CDR2 FQNEAQ (reference sequence). For the CDR3, the DNA is TGTGCCAGCAGCTCCCGCTCAGGGGGATCTGTAATTGATGAGCAGTTCTTC. Its protein is CASSSRSGGSVIDEQFF.

The chain links TRBV7-9 to TRBJ2-3; 7 bases match TRBD2. Germline V CDR1 and CDR2: SEHNR, FQNEAQ (reference sequence). Trimming at V came to 3 bases and at J to 1 base, leaving 7 bases not matched to a gene. The CDR3 extends over 16 amino acids. The chain's CDR3 is CASSFGEGRGTDTQYF. The CDR3 nucleotides read TGTGCCAGCAGCTTTGGGGAGGGGCGGGGCACAGATACGCAGTATTTT.

This sequence joins TRBV5-1 and TRBJ1-1; no clear D gene. The CDR3 is made up of 14 amino acids. Germline CDR1 and CDR2: SGHRS and YFSETQ. V lost 5 bases, J lost 1 base, and 12 bases lay in between. CDR3 bases: TGCGCCAGCAGATCATCCTCGGGGAACACTGAAGCTTTCTTT. It codes for CASRSSSGNTEAFF.

The V and J genes are TRBV30 and TRBJ2-1; the match to TRBD2 covers 9 bases. CDR1 is GTSNPN, CDR2 SVGIG, per germline (reference sequence). The CDR3 spans 17 residues. Trimming took 2 bases from V and 1 from J; bases not matched to a gene: 9. As DNA, the CDR3 is TGTGCCTGGAGTACATGGCGGGGGGGCGGATCCTACAATGAGCAGTTCTTC. Its translation: CAWSTWRGGGSYNEQFF. Using reference TRBV30 and TRBJ2-1 for the parts outside the CDR3, the full variable domain is SQTIHQWPATLVQPVGSPLSLECTVEGTSNPNLYWYRQAAGRGLQLLFYSVGIGQISSEVPQNLSASRPQDRQFILSSKKLLLSDSGFYLCAWSTWRGGGSYNEQFFGPGTRLTVL.